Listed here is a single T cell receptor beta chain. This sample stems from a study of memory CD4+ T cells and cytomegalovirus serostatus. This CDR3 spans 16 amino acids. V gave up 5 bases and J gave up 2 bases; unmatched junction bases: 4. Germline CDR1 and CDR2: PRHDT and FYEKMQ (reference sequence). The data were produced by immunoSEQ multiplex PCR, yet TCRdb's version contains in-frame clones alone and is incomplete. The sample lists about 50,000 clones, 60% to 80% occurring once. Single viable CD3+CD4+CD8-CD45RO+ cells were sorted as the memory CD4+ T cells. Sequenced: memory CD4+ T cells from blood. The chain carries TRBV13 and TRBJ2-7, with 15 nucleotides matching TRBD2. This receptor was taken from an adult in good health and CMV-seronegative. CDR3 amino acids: CASSIGLAGGPYEQYF. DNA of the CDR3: TGTGCCAGCAGCATCGGACTAGCGGGGGGGCCCTACGAGCAGTACTTC.